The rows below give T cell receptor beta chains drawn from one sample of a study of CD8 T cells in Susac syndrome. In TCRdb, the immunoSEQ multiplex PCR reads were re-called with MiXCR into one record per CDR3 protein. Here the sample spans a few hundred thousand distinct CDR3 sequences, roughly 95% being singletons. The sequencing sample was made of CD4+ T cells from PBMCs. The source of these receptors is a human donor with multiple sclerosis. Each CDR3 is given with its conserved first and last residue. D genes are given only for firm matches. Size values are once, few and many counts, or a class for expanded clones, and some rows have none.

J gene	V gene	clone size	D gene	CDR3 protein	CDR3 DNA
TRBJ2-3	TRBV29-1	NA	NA	CSVQVPDGTQYF	TGCAGCGTACAAGTGCCAGACGGTACGCAGTATTTT
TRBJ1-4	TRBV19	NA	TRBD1	CATQTTGGTNEKLFF	TGTGCCACTCAGACGACAGGGGGAACTAATGAAAAACTGTTTTTT
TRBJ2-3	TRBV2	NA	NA	CASSEWVGTDTQYF	TGTGCCAGCAGTGAATGGGTGGGAACAGATACGCAGTATTTT
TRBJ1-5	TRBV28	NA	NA	CASRGYSNQPQHF	TGTGCCAGCAGGGGCTATAGCAATCAGCCCCAGCATTTT
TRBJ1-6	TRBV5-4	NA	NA	CASSLVGDNSPLHF	TGTGCCAGCAGCTTGGTAGGGGATAATTCACCCCTCCACTTT
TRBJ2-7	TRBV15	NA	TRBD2	CATSREALAGDSYEQYF	TGTGCCACCAGCAGAGAAGCTTTAGCGGGGGACTCCTACGAGCAGTACTTC
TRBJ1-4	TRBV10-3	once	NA	CAITPGGIGEKLFF	TGTGCCATCACCCCCGGGGGAATTGGTGAAAAACTGTTTTTT
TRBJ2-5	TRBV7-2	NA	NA	CASSYGGGGETQYF	TGTGCCAGCAGCTATGGAGGAGGCGGGGAGACCCAGTACTTC
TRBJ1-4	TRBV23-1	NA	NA	CASSQSRRVDEKLFF	TGCGCCAGCAGTCAATCTCGCCGGGTTGATGAAAAACTGTTTTTT
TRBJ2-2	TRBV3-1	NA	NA	CASSQKVTGELFF	TGTGCCAGCAGCCAAAAAGTAACCGGGGAGCTGTTTTTT
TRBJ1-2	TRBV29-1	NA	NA	CSVPRPGDYGYTF	TGCAGCGTCCCACGGCCGGGGGACTATGGCTACACCTTC
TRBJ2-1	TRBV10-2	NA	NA	CASGGTDYNEQFF	TGCGCCAGCGGCGGGACCGACTACAATGAGCAGTTCTTC
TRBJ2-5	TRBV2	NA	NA	CASSEAVAGQETQYF	TGTGCCAGCAGTGAAGCGGTGGCAGGCCAAGAGACCCAGTACTTC
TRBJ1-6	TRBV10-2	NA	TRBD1	CASSRQGDNSPLHF	TGCGCCAGCAGTCGACAGGGAGATAATTCACCCCTCCACTTT
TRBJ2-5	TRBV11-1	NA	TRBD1	CASSLGQERKETQYF	TGTGCCAGCAGCCTGGGACAGGAGAGAAAAGAGACCCAGTACTTC
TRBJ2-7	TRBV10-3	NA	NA	CAISDPDTYEQYF	TGTGCCATCAGTGACCCGGACACTTACGAGCAGTACTTC
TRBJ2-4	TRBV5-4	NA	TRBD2	CASSPATSGPYGYIQYF	TGTGCCAGCAGCCCCGCGACTAGCGGGCCTTATGGGTACATTCAGTACTTC
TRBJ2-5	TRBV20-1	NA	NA	CSARGDSQETQYF	TGCAGTGCTAGGGGGGACTCCCAAGAGACCCAGTACTTC
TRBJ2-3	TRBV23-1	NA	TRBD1	CASSQPQGASDTQYF	TGCGCCAGCAGTCAACCACAGGGGGCCTCGGATACGCAGTATTTT
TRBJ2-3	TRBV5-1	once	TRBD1	CASSLSRGQDTQYF	TGCGCCAGCAGCTTGAGCAGGGGGCAAGATACGCAGTATTTT
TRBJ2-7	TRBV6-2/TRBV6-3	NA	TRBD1	CASSSRLGTGTYEQYF	TGTGCCAGCAGCTCCCGTCTAGGGACAGGGACGTACGAGCAGTACTTC
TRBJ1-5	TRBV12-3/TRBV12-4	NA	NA	CASSLALGGRQPQHF	TGTGCCAGCAGTTTAGCGCTTGGGGGAAGACAGCCCCAGCATTTT
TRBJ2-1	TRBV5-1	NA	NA	CASSLTRGNEQFF	TGCGCCAGCAGCCTAACGAGGGGGAATGAGCAGTTCTTC